Listed below are T cell receptor beta chains from one sample, sequenced in a study of identical twins. TCRdb ran MiXCR on the 5' RACE reads and lists one entry per CDR3 protein. In the table there are over 550,000 distinct CDR3 sequences, about 7.6% of which are singletons. This sample also belongs to another study, concerning yellow fever vaccine responses in identical twins.

The sequenced sample consisted of PBMCs. These receptors all stem from a woman aged 18-30 years in good health. The CDR3 runs from the conserved cysteine through the conserved F or W. The D gene is left open where the match is weak. Rows give clone size only sometimes, using once, few, many, or a class for an expanded clone.

V gene: TRBV5-4
D gene: .
J gene: TRBJ1-1
clone size: few
CDR3 DNA: TGTGCCAGCAGCTTGGCATGGGGGCCGGGTGAAGCTTTCTTT
CDR3 protein: CASSLAWGPGEAFF

V gene: TRBV3-1
D gene: .
J gene: TRBJ1-1
clone size: few
CDR3 DNA: TGTGCCAGCAGCCAATCGGGACGGGCGAACACTGAAGCTTTCTTT
CDR3 protein: CASSQSGRANTEAFF

V gene: TRBV5-5
D gene: .
J gene: TRBJ2-7
clone size: few
CDR3 DNA: TGTGCCAGCAGCCGAGACGTGAGGGCGGGCTACGAGCAGTACTTC
CDR3 protein: CASSRDVRAGYEQYF

V gene: TRBV10-3
D gene: .
J gene: TRBJ2-2
clone size: few
CDR3 DNA: TGTGCCATCAGTGAGTCGTTGGGCACCGGGGAGCTGTTTTTT
CDR3 protein: CAISESLGTGELFF

V gene: TRBV7-9
D gene: TRBD2
J gene: TRBJ2-3
clone size: many
CDR3 DNA: TGTGCCAGCAGTTCTGCGGGGGTGATAGATACGCAGTATTTT
CDR3 protein: CASSSAGVIDTQYF

V gene: TRBV7-9
D gene: TRBD2
J gene: TRBJ2-1
clone size: few
CDR3 DNA: TGTGCCAGCATAATGGGACTAGCGGGAGCACTTGAGCAGTTCTTC
CDR3 protein: CASIMGLAGALEQFF

V gene: TRBV10-2
D gene: TRBD1
J gene: TRBJ2-5
clone size: many
CDR3 DNA: TGCGCCAGCAGAGGGGGACAGGTCCAAGAGACCCAGTACTTC
CDR3 protein: CASRGGQVQETQYF

V gene: TRBV12-3/TRBV12-4
D gene: TRBD1
J gene: TRBJ2-1
clone size: .
CDR3 DNA: TGTGCCAGCAGTAAATCCGGGACAGGCTACAATGAGCAGTTCTTC
CDR3 protein: CASSKSGTGYNEQFF

V gene: TRBV12-3/TRBV12-4
D gene: TRBD1
J gene: TRBJ1-5
clone size: many
CDR3 DNA: TGTGCCAGCACTACACAGGGGGTAAGCAATCAGCCCCAGCATTTT
CDR3 protein: CASTTQGVSNQPQHF

V gene: TRBV3-1
D gene: .
J gene: TRBJ1-2
clone size: .
CDR3 DNA: TGTGCCAGCAGCCAAGAGGTACAGGGTCGGCATGGCTACACCTTC
CDR3 protein: CASSQEVQGRHGYTF

V gene: TRBV5-1
D gene: TRBD2
J gene: TRBJ2-1
clone size: .
CDR3 DNA: TGCGCCAGCTCCCGGGCCGGGGGGGGTATGCTCGATGAGCAGTTCTTC
CDR3 protein: CASSRAGGGMLDEQFF

V gene: TRBV7-8
D gene: .
J gene: TRBJ2-7
clone size: few
CDR3 DNA: TGTGCCAGCCACTCCGCGGAGGGAGCCTACGAGCAGTACTTC
CDR3 protein: CASHSAEGAYEQYF

V gene: TRBV2
D gene: TRBD2
J gene: TRBJ2-1
clone size: many
CDR3 DNA: TGTGCCAGCAGTGACGGGAGGGGGTACAATGAGCAGTTCTTC
CDR3 protein: CASSDGRGYNEQFF

V gene: TRBV7-2
D gene: .
J gene: TRBJ1-6
clone size: .
CDR3 DNA: TGTGCCAGCAGCTTAGTTTCGGGGAATTCACCCCTCCACTTT
CDR3 protein: CASSLVSGNSPLHF

V gene: TRBV7-3
D gene: TRBD1
J gene: TRBJ2-1
clone size: few
CDR3 DNA: TGTGCCAGCAGCTTCATGCCCGGGGGACAGGGTATCAATGAGCAGTTCTTC
CDR3 protein: CASSFMPGGQGINEQFF

V gene: TRBV5-1
D gene: .
J gene: TRBJ2-7
clone size: many
CDR3 DNA: TGCGCCAGCAGCTTGCGGGCAAACTCCTACGAGCAGTACTTC
CDR3 protein: CASSLRANSYEQYF

V gene: TRBV7-9
D gene: TRBD1
J gene: TRBJ1-4
clone size: .
CDR3 DNA: TGTGCCAGCAGCCTCCCTGGGACAGGGGCTGAAAAACTGTTTTTT
CDR3 protein: CASSLPGTGAEKLFF

V gene: TRBV7-9
D gene: .
J gene: TRBJ1-2
clone size: many
CDR3 DNA: TGTGCCAGCTCACCCCAGGGGAATTATGGCTACACCTTC
CDR3 protein: CASSPQGNYGYTF

V gene: TRBV5-6
D gene: .
J gene: TRBJ2-1
clone size: many
CDR3 DNA: TGTGCCAGCAGCTTGTCGGCGGTGTATAGGGATGAGCAGTTCTTC
CDR3 protein: CASSLSAVYRDEQFF

V gene: TRBV11-2
D gene: TRBD1
J gene: TRBJ1-1
clone size: .
CDR3 DNA: TGTGCCAGCAGCTTAGGGCAGGGGGCGGGACGGAACACTGAAGCTTTCTTT
CDR3 protein: CASSLGQGAGRNTEAFF

V gene: TRBV29-1
D gene: .
J gene: TRBJ2-1
clone size: few
CDR3 DNA: TGCAGCGTTGAAGATTGGGCAGGGTCCGACTACAATGAGCAGTTCTTC
CDR3 protein: CSVEDWAGSDYNEQFF

V gene: TRBV4-1
D gene: TRBD2
J gene: TRBJ2-1
clone size: many
CDR3 DNA: TGCGCCAGCAGCCAAGAAGCTAGCGGGGCTCCTAACCCCCACAATGAGCAGTTCTTC
CDR3 protein: CASSQEASGAPNPHNEQFF

V gene: TRBV11-2
D gene: TRBD2
J gene: TRBJ2-1
clone size: .
CDR3 DNA: TGTGCCAGCAGCGGAAGACTAGCGGGAGCAACGGGGACCGATGAGCAGTTCTTC
CDR3 protein: CASSGRLAGATGTDEQFF

V gene: TRBV7-2
D gene: .
J gene: TRBJ2-1
clone size: few
CDR3 DNA: TGTGCCAGCAGCTTAGAAGGACAGTACAACAATGAGCAGTTCTTC
CDR3 protein: CASSLEGQYNNEQFF

V gene: TRBV2
D gene: .
J gene: TRBJ2-1
clone size: .
CDR3 DNA: TGTGCCAGCAGCGGATACCCTAAAGAGCAGTTCTTC
CDR3 protein: CASSGYPKEQFF

V gene: TRBV5-1
D gene: .
J gene: TRBJ1-1
clone size: many
CDR3 DNA: TGCGCCAGCAGCCCGACAGGCTTGGACACTGAAGCTTTCTTT
CDR3 protein: CASSPTGLDTEAFF

V gene: TRBV6-1
D gene: .
J gene: TRBJ2-5
clone size: few
CDR3 DNA: TGTGCCAGTCTTCCGGGGAGGATGGAGACCCAGTACTTC
CDR3 protein: CASLPGRMETQYF

V gene: TRBV20-1
D gene: TRBD1
J gene: TRBJ1-3
clone size: few
CDR3 DNA: TGCAGTGCTGCACAGGGGGCGCTAGGAAACACCATATATTTT
CDR3 protein: CSAAQGALGNTIYF

V gene: TRBV28
D gene: .
J gene: TRBJ1-4
clone size: .
CDR3 DNA: TGTGCCAGCAGCTATAACGACTGGGCGGTCGCTAATGAAAAACTGTTTTTT
CDR3 protein: CASSYNDWAVANEKLFF

V gene: TRBV20-1
D gene: TRBD2
J gene: TRBJ2-5
clone size: .
CDR3 DNA: TGCAGTGCCAGACTAGCGGGAGGGACCCAAGAGACCCAGTACTTC
CDR3 protein: CSARLAGGTQETQYF

V gene: TRBV2
D gene: .
J gene: TRBJ1-4
clone size: many
CDR3 DNA: TGTGCCAGCAGTGGGACCGGTACTAGTAATGAAAAACTGTTTTTT
CDR3 protein: CASSGTGTSNEKLFF

V gene: TRBV15
D gene: .
J gene: TRBJ2-3
clone size: .
CDR3 DNA: TGTGCCACCAGCAGAGCGAGACTAGCAGATACGCAGTATTTT
CDR3 protein: CATSRARLADTQYF

V gene: TRBV4-1
D gene: TRBD1
J gene: TRBJ1-4
clone size: few
CDR3 DNA: TGCGCCAGCAGCCACGCTACCCCGACAGGGGGCCGCTTCGCAACTAATGAAAAACTGTTTTTT
CDR3 protein: CASSHATPTGGRFATNEKLFF

V gene: TRBV10-2
D gene: .
J gene: TRBJ2-5
clone size: few
CDR3 DNA: TGCGCCAGCAGTCCGGTTGTACAAGAGACCCAGTACTTC
CDR3 protein: CASSPVVQETQYF

V gene: TRBV7-9
D gene: .
J gene: TRBJ1-5
clone size: many
CDR3 DNA: TGTGCCAGCAGTAAATTCCTGACGGACAGCAATCAGCCCCAGCATTTT
CDR3 protein: CASSKFLTDSNQPQHF

V gene: TRBV7-7
D gene: .
J gene: TRBJ2-1
clone size: .
CDR3 DNA: TGTGCCAGCAGCTTACGTGGAATAGCGGATTACAATGAGCAGTTCTTC
CDR3 protein: CASSLRGIADYNEQFF

V gene: TRBV15
D gene: .
J gene: TRBJ1-1
clone size: many
CDR3 DNA: TGTGCCACCAGCAGAGACCCGATGGTACGGGGGACTGAAGCTTTCTTT
CDR3 protein: CATSRDPMVRGTEAFF

V gene: TRBV10-3
D gene: .
J gene: TRBJ1-1
clone size: .
CDR3 DNA: TGTGCCATCAGTGAGTCGGCGGTTGGACGAAACACTGAAGCTTTCTTT
CDR3 protein: CAISESAVGRNTEAFF

V gene: TRBV29-1
D gene: TRBD2
J gene: TRBJ2-5
clone size: .
CDR3 DNA: TGCAGCGTTGATTCTAGCGGGAGTACGACCCAGTACTTC
CDR3 protein: CSVDSSGSTTQYF

V gene: TRBV3-1
D gene: .
J gene: TRBJ2-3
clone size: many
CDR3 DNA: TGTGCCAGCAGCCAACTGAGCACAGATACGCAGTATTTT
CDR3 protein: CASSQLSTDTQYF

V gene: TRBV15
D gene: .
J gene: TRBJ1-1
clone size: few
CDR3 DNA: TGTGCCACCAGCAGGACACCGGCAAGGGTGGAGGCTTTCTTT
CDR3 protein: CATSRTPARVEAFF

V gene: TRBV6-5
D gene: .
J gene: TRBJ2-7
clone size: .
CDR3 DNA: TGTGCCAGCAGTTCCTCTAAAAGGAGGGCCTCCTACGAGCAGTACTTC
CDR3 protein: CASSSSKRRASYEQYF

V gene: TRBV20-1
D gene: TRBD1
J gene: TRBJ1-4
clone size: .
CDR3 DNA: TGCAGTGCAGTGCCGGGACAGGGGCATGAAAAACTGTTTTTT
CDR3 protein: CSAVPGQGHEKLFF

V gene: TRBV12-3/TRBV12-4
D gene: TRBD1
J gene: TRBJ1-2
clone size: few
CDR3 DNA: TGTGCCAGCAGCTGGGACAGAAGATATGGCTACACCTTC
CDR3 protein: CASSWDRRYGYTF

V gene: TRBV7-2
D gene: .
J gene: TRBJ2-5
clone size: .
CDR3 DNA: TGTGCCAGCAGCTTAGTTAGCGGCACAGTCCAAGAGACCCAGTACTTC
CDR3 protein: CASSLVSGTVQETQYF

V gene: TRBV10-1
D gene: .
J gene: TRBJ2-2
clone size: .
CDR3 DNA: TGCGCCAGCAGTGAGTTAGGTGGCGGGGAGCTGTTTTTT
CDR3 protein: CASSELGGGELFF

V gene: TRBV5-1
D gene: .
J gene: TRBJ2-5
clone size: .
CDR3 DNA: TGCGCCAGCAGCTTGGGAGGGGGAGTACAAGAGACCCAGTACTTC
CDR3 protein: CASSLGGGVQETQYF

V gene: TRBV24-1
D gene: .
J gene: TRBJ2-1
clone size: .
CDR3 DNA: TGTGCCACCAGTGATTCTTCCTACAATGAGCAGTTCTTC
CDR3 protein: CATSDSSYNEQFF

V gene: TRBV7-2
D gene: .
J gene: TRBJ2-3
clone size: many
CDR3 DNA: TGTGCCAGCAGCTCCAGGACTAGCACAGATACGCAGTATTTT
CDR3 protein: CASSSRTSTDTQYF

V gene: TRBV5-1
D gene: TRBD1
J gene: TRBJ1-3
clone size: many
CDR3 DNA: TGCGCCAGCAGCGGGGTAGCAGGGGGGGCTCGCAAGGACACCATATATTTT
CDR3 protein: CASSGVAGGARKDTIYF

V gene: TRBV2
D gene: .
J gene: TRBJ2-2
clone size: .
CDR3 DNA: TGTGCCAGCACCCATCTGGTCAGGGGTCCTTGGGCCGGGGAGCTGTTTTTT
CDR3 protein: CASTHLVRGPWAGELFF

V gene: TRBV20-1
D gene: .
J gene: TRBJ2-3
clone size: few
CDR3 DNA: TGCAGTGCTACGGGATGGGGGGCGCCCCCAGATACGCAGTATTTT
CDR3 protein: CSATGWGAPPDTQYF

V gene: TRBV7-3
D gene: TRBD2
J gene: TRBJ2-1
clone size: few
CDR3 DNA: TGTGCCAGCAGCTTCTCACTAGCGGGAGCTCGCAATGAGCAGTTCTTC
CDR3 protein: CASSFSLAGARNEQFF

V gene: TRBV10-3
D gene: TRBD1
J gene: TRBJ2-5
clone size: .
CDR3 DNA: TGTGCCATCAGTGTAGGGACAGGGGCTCAAGAGACCCAGTACTTC
CDR3 protein: CAISVGTGAQETQYF

V gene: TRBV6-5
D gene: .
J gene: TRBJ2-3
clone size: few
CDR3 DNA: TGTGCCAGCAGTTATGGGTCGGACACAGATACGCAGTATTTT
CDR3 protein: CASSYGSDTDTQYF

V gene: TRBV5-1
D gene: .
J gene: TRBJ2-3
clone size: many
CDR3 DNA: TGCGCCAGCAGCTTGGAGAGGTTAGACACAGATACGCAGTATTTT
CDR3 protein: CASSLERLDTDTQYF

V gene: TRBV4-1
D gene: TRBD2
J gene: TRBJ2-1
clone size: many
CDR3 DNA: TGCGCCAGCAGCCAAGAATCGTCGGGACTAGCGGGGAACAATGAGCAGTTCTTC
CDR3 protein: CASSQESSGLAGNNEQFF

V gene: TRBV2
D gene: .
J gene: TRBJ2-3
clone size: .
CDR3 DNA: TGTGCCAGCAGTGAGGGGGTTGATAGCACAGATACGCAGTATTTT
CDR3 protein: CASSEGVDSTDTQYF

V gene: TRBV12-3/TRBV12-4
D gene: .
J gene: TRBJ2-1
clone size: .
CDR3 DNA: TGTGCCAGCATTGACGGACAGTTATCCTACAATGAGCAGTTCTTC
CDR3 protein: CASIDGQLSYNEQFF

V gene: TRBV12-3/TRBV12-4
D gene: .
J gene: TRBJ2-4
clone size: many
CDR3 DNA: TGTGCCAGCAGTTTCGGTCATAGGGACAAAAACATTCAGTACTTC
CDR3 protein: CASSFGHRDKNIQYF